The clone carrying this T cell receptor beta chain was detected only once. The data belong to a study of beta chain features in type 1 diabetes. This CDR3 contains 15 residues. As every portion of the isolated RNA was reverse transcribed, the sequencing read expressed TCRB transcripts. The assay was immunoSEQ multiplex PCR, and TCRdb's table has in-frame clones only and misses some. This table holds under 800,000 clones, 15% to 18% found once. The rearrangement joins TRBV1 to TRBJ1-2. TRBV1 is described as a pseudogene. Input material: naive CD4+ T cells from blood. This clonotype was obtained from a man younger than 30 in good health. The CDR3 bases are TGCACCAGCAGCCAAGACAAGTCGGCCACCTATGGCTACACCTTC. Encoded protein: CTSSQDKSATYGYTF.